This TCR beta chain originates from a study of blood T cell repertoires in COVID-19. Study overall: Samples of COVID-19 (acute and convalescent) were obtained from the United States, Italy and Spain. PBMCs, B-cell-depleted T cells, or T cells provided the cDNA or gDNA that made up the material.

Seattle-derived patients entered the study during active infection and were followed longitudinally. In the authors' methods: Reference gene primer amplification gave estimated nucleated cell counts. Measured with immunoSEQ multiplex PCR; TCRdb has only the in-frame clones, and not every one. V, J and clone size are taken as reported in that table, and D and trimming were inferred from the DNA itself. The data contain fewer than 250,000 clones, 80% to 90% of them singletons. V lost 4 bases to trimming and J lost 3 bases; unmatched junction nucleotides: 1. This CDR3 is 13 amino acids long. CDR1 and CDR2 from the germline V gene are LGHNA and YNFKEQ.

This TCR came from a man younger than 40 with COVID-19, enrolled during active disease. Sequences were obtained from peripheral blood. The gene calls are TRBV4-2 and TRBJ2-7; TRBD2 matches 9 bases. CDR3 protein: CASSPLAGYEQYF. The CDR3, as DNA: TGTGCCAGCAGCCCACTAGCGGGCTACGAGCAGTACTTC.